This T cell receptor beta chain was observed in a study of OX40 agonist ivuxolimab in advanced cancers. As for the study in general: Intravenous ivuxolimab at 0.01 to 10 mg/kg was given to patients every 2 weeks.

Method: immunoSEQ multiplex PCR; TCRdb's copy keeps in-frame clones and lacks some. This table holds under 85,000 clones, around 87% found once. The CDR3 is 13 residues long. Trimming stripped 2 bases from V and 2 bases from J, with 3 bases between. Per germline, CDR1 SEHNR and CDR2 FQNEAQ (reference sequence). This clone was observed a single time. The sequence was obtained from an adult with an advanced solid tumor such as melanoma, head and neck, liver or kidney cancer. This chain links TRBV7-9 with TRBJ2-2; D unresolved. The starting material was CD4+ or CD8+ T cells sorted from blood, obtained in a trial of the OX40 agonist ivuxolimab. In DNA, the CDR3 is TGTGCCAGCAGCTTACGTAACACCGGGGAGCTGTTTTTT. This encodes CASSLRNTGELFF.